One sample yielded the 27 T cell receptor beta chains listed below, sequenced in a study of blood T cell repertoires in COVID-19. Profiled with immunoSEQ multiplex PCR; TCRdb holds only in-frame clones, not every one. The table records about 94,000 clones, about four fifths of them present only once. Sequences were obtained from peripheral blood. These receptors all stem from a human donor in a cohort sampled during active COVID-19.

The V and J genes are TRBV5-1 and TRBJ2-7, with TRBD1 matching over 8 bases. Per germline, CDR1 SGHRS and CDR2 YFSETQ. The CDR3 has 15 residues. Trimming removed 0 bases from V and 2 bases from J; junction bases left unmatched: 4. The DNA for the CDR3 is TGCGCCAGCAGCTTGGGGCCGGGACAGGCCTACGAGCAGTACTTC. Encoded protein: CASSLGPGQAYEQYF.

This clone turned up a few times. The CDR3 nucleotides are TGTGCCAGCAGCGTAGGACCTAGCGGGAGGAACGAGCAGTACTTC. This translates into CASSVGPSGRNEQYF. The chain carries TRBV9 and TRBJ2-7; 11 bases fit TRBD2. Per germline, CDR1 SGDLS and CDR2 YYNGEE. Trimming cost V 0 bases and J 5 bases; bases outside gene matches: 4. The CDR3 has 15 amino acids.

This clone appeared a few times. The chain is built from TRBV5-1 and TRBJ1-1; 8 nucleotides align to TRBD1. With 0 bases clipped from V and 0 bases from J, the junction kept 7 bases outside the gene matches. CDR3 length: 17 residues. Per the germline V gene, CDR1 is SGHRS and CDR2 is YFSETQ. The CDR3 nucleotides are TGCGCCAGCAGCTTGGGGTCCAGGGGGCTCGTGAACACTGAAGCTTTCTTT. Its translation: CASSLGSRGLVNTEAFF.

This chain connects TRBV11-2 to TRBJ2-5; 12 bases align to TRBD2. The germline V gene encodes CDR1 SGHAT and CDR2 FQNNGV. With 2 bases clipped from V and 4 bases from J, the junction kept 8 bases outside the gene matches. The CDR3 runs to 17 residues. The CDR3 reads CASSLKLAGGAGETQYF. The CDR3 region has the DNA TGTGCCAGCAGCTTAAAACTAGCGGGAGGTGCGGGAGAGACCCAGTACTTC. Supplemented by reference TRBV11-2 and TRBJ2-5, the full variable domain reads EAGVAQSPRYKIIEKRQSVAFWCNPISGHATLYWYQQILGQGPKLLIQFQNNGVVDDSQLPKDRFSAERLKGVDSTLKIQPAKLEDSAVYLCASSLKLAGGAGETQYFGPGTRLLVL.

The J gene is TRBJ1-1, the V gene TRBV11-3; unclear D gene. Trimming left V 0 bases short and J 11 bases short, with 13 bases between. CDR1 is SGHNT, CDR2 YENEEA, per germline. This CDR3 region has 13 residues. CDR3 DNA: TGTGCCAGCAGCTTAGATTCGGCGGCGCAGGCTTTCTTT. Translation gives CASSLDSAAQAFF.

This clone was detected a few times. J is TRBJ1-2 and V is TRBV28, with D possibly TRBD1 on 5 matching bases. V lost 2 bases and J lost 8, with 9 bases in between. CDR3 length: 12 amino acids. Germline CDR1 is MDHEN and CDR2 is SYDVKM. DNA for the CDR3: TGTGCCAGCAGTTTAGGGGGGAACGGCTACACCTTC. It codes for CASSLGGNGYTF.

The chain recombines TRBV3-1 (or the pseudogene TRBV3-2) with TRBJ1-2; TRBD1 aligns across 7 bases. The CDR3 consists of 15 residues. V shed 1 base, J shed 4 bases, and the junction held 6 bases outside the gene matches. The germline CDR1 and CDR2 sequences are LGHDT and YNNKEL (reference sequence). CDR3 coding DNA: TGTGCCAGCAGCCAAGCCCTGGGGGACAGCTATGGCTACACCTTC. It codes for CASSQALGDSYGYTF.

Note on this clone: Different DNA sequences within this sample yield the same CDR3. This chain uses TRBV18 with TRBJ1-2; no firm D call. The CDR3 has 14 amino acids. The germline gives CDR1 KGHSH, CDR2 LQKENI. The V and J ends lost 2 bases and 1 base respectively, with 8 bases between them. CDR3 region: CASSPEGVNYGYTF. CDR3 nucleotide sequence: TGTGCCAGCTCACCAGAGGGAGTTAACTATGGCTACACCTTC. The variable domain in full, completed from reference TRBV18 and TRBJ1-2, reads NAGVMQNPRHLVRRRGQEARLRCSPMKGHSHVYWYRQLPEEGLKFMVYLQKENIIDESGMPKERFSAEFPKEGPSILRIQQVVRGDSAAYFCASSPEGVNYGYTFGSGTRLTVV.

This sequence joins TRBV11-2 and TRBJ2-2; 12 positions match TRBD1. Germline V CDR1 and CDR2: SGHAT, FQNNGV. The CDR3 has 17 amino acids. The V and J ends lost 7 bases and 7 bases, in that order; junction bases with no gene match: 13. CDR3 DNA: TGTGCCAGCACCCACGGTCGGGACAGGGGGCGGGACGGGGAGCTGTTTTTT. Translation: CASTHGRDRGRDGELFF.

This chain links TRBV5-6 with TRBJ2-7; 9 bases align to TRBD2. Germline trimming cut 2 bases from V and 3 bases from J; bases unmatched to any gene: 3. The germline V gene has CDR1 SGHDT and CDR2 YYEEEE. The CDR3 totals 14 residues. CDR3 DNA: TGTGCCAGCAGCTTTAGCGGGAGTAACTACGAGCAGTACTTC. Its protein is CASSFSGSNYEQYF.

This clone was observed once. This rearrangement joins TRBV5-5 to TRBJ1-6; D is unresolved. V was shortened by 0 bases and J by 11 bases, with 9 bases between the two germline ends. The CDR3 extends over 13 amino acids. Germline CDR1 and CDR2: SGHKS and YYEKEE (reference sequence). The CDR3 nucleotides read TGTGCCAGCAGCTTGGCTGGCCTAGCACCCCTCCACTTT. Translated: CASSLAGLAPLHF.

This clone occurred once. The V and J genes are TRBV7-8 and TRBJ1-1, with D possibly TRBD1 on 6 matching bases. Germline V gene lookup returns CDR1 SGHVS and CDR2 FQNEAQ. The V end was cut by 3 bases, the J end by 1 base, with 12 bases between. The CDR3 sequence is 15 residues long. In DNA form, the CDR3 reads TGTGCCAGCAGCTTTCGTCGGACAGCGAACACTGAAGCTTTCTTT. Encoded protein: CASSFRRTANTEAFF.

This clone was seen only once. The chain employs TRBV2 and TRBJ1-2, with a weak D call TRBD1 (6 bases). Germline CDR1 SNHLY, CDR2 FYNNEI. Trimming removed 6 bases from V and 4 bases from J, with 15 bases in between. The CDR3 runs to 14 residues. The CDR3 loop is CASRTGTRFYGYTF. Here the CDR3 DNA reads TGTGCCAGCAGGACAGGAACTCGTTTCTATGGCTACACCTTC.

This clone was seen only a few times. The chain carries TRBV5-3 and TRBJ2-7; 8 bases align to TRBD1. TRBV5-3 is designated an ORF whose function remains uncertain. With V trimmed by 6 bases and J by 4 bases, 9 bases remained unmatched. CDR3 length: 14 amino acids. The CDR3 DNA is TGTGCCAGAACTTCGGGACAGGAGAGGTACGAGCAGTACTTC. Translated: CARTSGQERYEQYF.

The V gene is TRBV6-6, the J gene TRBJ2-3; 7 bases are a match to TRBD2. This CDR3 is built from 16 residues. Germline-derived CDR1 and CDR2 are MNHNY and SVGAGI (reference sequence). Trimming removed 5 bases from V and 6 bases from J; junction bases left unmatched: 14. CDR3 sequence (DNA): TGTGCCAGCAGTCCCCTAAGGGGAGGGGTTCTGGATACGCAGTATTTT. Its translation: CASSPLRGGVLDTQYF.

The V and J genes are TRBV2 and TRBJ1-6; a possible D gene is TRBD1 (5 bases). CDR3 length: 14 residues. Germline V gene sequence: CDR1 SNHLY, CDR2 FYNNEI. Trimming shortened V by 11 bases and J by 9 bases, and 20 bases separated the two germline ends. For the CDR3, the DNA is TGTGCCGGGCAGGGTAGCAAGGGCATTTCACCCCTCCACTTT. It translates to CAGQGSKGISPLHF.

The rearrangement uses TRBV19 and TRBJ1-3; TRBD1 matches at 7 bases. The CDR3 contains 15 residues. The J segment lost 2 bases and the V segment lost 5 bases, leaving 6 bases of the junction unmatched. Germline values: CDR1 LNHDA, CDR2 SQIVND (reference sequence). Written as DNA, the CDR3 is TGTGCCAGTAGTGCCCGACAGGGCCCTGGAAACACCATATATTTT. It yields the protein CASSARQGPGNTIYF. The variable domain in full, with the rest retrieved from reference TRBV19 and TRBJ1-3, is DGGITQSPKYLFRKEGQNVTLSCEQNLNHDAMYWYRQDPGQGLRLIYYSQIVNDFQKGDIAEGYSVSREKKESFPLTVTSAQKNPTAFYLCASSARQGPGNTIYFGEGSWLTVV.

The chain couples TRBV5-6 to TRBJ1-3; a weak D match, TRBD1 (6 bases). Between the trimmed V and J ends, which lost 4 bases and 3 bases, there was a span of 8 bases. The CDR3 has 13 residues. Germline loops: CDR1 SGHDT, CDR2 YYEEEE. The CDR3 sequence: CASSVDSGNTIYF. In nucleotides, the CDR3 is TGTGCCAGCAGCGTGGACAGTGGAAACACCATATATTTT.

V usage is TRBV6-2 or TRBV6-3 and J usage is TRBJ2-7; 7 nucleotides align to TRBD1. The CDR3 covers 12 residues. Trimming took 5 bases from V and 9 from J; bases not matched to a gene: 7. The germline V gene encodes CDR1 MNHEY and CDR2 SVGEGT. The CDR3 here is CASSTRQGAQYF. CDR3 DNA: TGTGCCAGCAGTACCCGACAGGGAGCGCAGTACTTC.

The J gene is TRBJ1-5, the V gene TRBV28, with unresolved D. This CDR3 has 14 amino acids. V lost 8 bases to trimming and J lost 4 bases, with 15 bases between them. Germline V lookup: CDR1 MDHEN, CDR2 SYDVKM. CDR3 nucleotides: TGTGCCAGCGCAGGAATCCGGTCTAATCAGCCCCAGCATTTT. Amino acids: CASAGIRSNQPQHF.

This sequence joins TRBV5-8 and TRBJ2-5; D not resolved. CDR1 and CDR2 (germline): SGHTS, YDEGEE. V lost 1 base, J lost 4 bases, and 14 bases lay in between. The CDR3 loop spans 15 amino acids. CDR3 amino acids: CASSLNVHPGETQYF. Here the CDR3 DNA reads TGTGCCAGCAGCTTGAACGTTCACCCCGGAGAGACCCAGTACTTC.

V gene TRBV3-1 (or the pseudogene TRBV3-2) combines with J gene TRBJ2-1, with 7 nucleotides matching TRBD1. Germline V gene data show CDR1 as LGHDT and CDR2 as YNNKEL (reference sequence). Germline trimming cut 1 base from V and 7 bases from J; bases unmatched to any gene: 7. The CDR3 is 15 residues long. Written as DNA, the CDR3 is TGTGCCAGCAGCCAAGGACTGGGGACAGAAAATGAGCAGTTCTTC. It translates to CASSQGLGTENEQFF.

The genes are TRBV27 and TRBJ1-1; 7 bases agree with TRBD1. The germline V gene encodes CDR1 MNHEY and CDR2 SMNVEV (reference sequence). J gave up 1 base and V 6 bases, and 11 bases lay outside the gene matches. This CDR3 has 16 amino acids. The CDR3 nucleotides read TGTGCCAGCAGCCCACGACAGGGTCTGAGGAACACTGAAGCTTTCTTT. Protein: CASSPRQGLRNTEAFF.

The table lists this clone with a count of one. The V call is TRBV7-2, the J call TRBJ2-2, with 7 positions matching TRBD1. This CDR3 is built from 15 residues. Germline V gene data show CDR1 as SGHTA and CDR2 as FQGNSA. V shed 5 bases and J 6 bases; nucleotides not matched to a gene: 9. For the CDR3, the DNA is TGTGCCAGCAGCCTACAGGGGTCGTCGGCCGGGGAGCTGTTTTTT. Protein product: CASSLQGSSAGELFF.

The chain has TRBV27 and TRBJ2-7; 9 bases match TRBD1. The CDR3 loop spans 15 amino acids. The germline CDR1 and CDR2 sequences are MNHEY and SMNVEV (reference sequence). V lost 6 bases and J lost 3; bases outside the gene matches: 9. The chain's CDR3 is CASSHHTGGRYEQYF. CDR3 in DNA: TGTGCCAGCAGCCACCACACAGGGGGCCGCTACGAGCAGTACTTC.

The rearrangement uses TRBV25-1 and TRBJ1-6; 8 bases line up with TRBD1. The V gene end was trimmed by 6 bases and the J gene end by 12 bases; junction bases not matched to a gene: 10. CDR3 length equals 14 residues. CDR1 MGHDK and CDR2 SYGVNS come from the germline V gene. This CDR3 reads CASSPGQEGRPLHF. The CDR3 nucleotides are TGTGCCAGCAGCCCGGGACAGGAGGGACGACCCCTCCACTTT.

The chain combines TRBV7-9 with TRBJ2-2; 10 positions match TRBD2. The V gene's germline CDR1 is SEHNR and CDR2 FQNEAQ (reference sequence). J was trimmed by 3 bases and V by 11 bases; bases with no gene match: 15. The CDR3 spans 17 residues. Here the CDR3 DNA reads TGTGCCTTCGAGACAGGGTCGCTAGCGGGAGACACCGGGGAGCTGTTTTTT. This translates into CAFETGSLAGDTGELFF.